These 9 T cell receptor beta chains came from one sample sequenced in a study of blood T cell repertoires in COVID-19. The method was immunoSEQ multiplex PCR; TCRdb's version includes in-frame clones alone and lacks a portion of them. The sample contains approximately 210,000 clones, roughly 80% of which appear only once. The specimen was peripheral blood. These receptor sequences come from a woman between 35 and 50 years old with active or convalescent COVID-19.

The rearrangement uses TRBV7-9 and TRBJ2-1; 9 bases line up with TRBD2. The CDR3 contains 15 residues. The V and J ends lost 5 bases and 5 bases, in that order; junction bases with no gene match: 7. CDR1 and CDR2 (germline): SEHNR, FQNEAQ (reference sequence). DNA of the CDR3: TGTGCCAGCAGCCCGCCGGGACTAGCAGACAATGAGCAGTTCTTC. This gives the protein CASSPPGLADNEQFF.

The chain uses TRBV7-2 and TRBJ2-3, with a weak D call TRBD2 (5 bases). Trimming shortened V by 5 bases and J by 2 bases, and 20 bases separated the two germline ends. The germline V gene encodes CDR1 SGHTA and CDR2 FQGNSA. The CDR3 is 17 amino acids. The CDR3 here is CASSPSDGGAYTDTQYF. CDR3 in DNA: TGTGCCAGCAGCCCTAGTGATGGAGGAGCCTACACAGATACGCAGTATTTT. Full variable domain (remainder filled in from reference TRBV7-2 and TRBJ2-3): GAGVSQSPSNKVTEKGKDVELRCDPISGHTALYWYRQSLGQGLEFLIYFQGNSAPDKSGLPSDRFSAERTGGSVSTLTIQRTQQEDSAVYLCASSPSDGGAYTDTQYFGPGTRLTVL.

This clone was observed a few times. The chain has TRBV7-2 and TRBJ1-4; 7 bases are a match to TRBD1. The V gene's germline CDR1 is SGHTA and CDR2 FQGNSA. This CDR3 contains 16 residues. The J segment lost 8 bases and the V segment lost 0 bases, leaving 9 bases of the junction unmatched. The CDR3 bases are TGTGCCAGCAGCTTAGCGTCTCAGGGGGGTTACGAAAAACTGTTTTTT. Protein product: CASSLASQGGYEKLFF.

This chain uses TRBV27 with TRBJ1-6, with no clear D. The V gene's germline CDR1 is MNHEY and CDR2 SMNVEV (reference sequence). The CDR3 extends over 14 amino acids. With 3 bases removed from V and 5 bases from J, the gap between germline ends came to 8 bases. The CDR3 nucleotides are TGTGCCAGCAGTTTGCAAAGCCATAATTCACCCCTCCACTTT. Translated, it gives CASSLQSHNSPLHF.

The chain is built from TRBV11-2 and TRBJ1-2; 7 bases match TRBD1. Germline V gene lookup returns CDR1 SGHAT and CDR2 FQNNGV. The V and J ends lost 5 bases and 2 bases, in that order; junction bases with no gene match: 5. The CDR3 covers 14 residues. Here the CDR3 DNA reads TGTGCCAGCAGCCTCGGACAGGCGAACTATGGCTACACCTTC. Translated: CASSLGQANYGYTF.

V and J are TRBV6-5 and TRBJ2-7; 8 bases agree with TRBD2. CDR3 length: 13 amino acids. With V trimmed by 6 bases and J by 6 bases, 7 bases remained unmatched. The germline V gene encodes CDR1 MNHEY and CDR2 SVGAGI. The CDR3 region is CASRSGLGTEQYF. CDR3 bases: TGTGCCAGCAGATCGGGACTAGGAACCGAGCAGTACTTC.

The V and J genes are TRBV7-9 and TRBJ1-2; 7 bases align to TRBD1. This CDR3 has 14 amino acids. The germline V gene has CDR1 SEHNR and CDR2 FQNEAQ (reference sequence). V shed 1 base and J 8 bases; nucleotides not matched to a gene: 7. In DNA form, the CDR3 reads TGTGCCAGCAGCTTAGATACGACAGGGAGGGGCTACACCTTC. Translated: CASSLDTTGRGYTF.

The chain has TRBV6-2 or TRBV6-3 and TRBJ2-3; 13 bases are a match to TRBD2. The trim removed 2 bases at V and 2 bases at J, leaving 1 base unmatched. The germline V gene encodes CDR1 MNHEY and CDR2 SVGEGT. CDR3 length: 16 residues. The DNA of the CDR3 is TGTGCCAGCAGTTACGGACTAGCGGGGGTCACAGATACGCAGTATTTT. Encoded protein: CASSYGLAGVTDTQYF.

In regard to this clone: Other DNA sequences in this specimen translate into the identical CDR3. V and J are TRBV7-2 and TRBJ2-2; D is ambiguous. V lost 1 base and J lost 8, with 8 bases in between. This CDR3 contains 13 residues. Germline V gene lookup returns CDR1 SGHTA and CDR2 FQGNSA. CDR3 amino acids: CASSLGLAGELFF. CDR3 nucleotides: TGTGCCAGCAGCTTAGGTTTGGCAGGGGAGCTGTTTTTT.